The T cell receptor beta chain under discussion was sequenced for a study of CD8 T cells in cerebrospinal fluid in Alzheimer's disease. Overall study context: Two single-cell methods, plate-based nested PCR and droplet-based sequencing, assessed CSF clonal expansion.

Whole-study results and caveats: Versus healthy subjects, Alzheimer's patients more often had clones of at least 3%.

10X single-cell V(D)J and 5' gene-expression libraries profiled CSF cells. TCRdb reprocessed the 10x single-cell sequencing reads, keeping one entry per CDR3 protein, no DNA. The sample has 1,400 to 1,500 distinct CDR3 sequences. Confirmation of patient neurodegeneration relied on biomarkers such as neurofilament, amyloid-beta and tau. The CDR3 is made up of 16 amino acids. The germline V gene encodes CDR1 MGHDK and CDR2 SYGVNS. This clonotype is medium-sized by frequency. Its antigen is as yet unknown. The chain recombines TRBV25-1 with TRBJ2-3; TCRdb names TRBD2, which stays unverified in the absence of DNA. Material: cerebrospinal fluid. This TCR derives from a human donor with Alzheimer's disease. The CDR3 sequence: CASSEVSSGSTDTQYF.